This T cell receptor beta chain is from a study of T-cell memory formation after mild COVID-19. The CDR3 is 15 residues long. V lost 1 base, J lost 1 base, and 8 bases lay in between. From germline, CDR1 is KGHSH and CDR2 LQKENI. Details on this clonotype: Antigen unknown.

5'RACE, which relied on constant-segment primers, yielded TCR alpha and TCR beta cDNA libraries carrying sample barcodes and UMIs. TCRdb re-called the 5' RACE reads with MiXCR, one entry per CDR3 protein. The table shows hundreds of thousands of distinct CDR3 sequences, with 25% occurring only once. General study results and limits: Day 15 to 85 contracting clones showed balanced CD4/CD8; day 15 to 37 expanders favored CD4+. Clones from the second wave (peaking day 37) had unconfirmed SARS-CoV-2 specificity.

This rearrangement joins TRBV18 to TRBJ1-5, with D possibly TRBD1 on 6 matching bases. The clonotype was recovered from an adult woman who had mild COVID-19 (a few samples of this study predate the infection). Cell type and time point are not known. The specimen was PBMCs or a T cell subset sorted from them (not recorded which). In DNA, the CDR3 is TGTGCCAGCTCACCACAGGGGGGAAGCAATCAGCCCCAGCATTTT. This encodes CASSPQGGSNQPQHF.